This passage covers 19 T cell receptor beta chains from one sample sequenced in a study of tumor-infiltrating lymphocytes in primary liver carcinoma. Germline DNA was also extracted, and blood RNA derived from unsorted whole blood. Researchers generated TCR beta cDNA from 500 to 600 ng of total RNA, relying on a constant-region primer. For TCR beta, libraries were produced by three nested multiplex PCR rounds using slightly modified ARM-PCR. Each of the first two PCR rounds ran roughly 9 cycles with TRBV1-TRBV30 forward and C-beta reverse primers. TCRdb independently ran MiXCR on the multiplex PCR reads; one entry per CDR3 protein. Of 300,000 to 350,000 distinct CDR3 sequences in the sample, less than 75% were seen once. Material for sequencing was peripheral blood. Source of these receptors: a middle-aged man with primary liver carcinoma and hepatitis B virus infection.

The chain has TRBV6-5 and TRBJ2-2; D gene ambiguous. The V and J ends lost 2 bases and 8 bases respectively, with 12 bases between them. From germline, CDR1 is MNHEY and CDR2 SVGAGI. The CDR3 has 14 residues. The CDR3 sequence is CASSYTQAIGELFF. The CDR3 bases are TGTGCCAGCAGTTACACCCAAGCCATAGGGGAGCTGTTTTTT.

This clonotype was counted at least ten times. The CDR3 nucleotides are TGTGCCAGCAGTCCCTGGTCATCTGGAAACACCATATATTTT. Amino acids: CASSPWSSGNTIYF. The chain carries TRBV6-1 and TRBJ1-3; D not resolved. Germline CDR1 reads MNHNS; CDR2 reads SASEGT. There are 14 residues in the CDR3. The V gene lost 5 bases and the J gene lost 1 base, with 9 bases spanning the gap.

The gene calls are TRBV11-2 and TRBJ2-4; D unresolved. Looked up from germline, CDR1 is SGHAT and CDR2 is FQNNGV. The V gene lost 5 bases and the J gene lost 9 bases, with 8 bases spanning the gap. The CDR3 loop spans 11 amino acids. CDR3 in DNA: TGTGCCAGCAGCATATCGGTCATTCAGTACTTC. Residues: CASSISVIQYF.

The CDR3 DNA reads as TGTGCCAGCAGTCGGGACAAGGGGAGTGAAAAACTGTTTTTT. This encodes CASSRDKGSEKLFF. The genes are TRBV12-3 or TRBV12-4 and TRBJ1-4, with D perhaps TRBD1 (6 bases). The CDR3 covers 14 residues. Deletions cut 5 bases from V and 7 bases from J, with 14 bases between.

A note on this clonotype: Given a much more abundant clone one base away, this may be a read error. The chain combines TRBV6-2 or TRBV6-3 with TRBJ2-1, with D maybe TRBD2 (6 bases). The CDR3 has 16 amino acids. V was clipped by 0 bases and J by 4 bases, with 13 bases between them. The germline V gene encodes CDR1 MNHEY and CDR2 SVGEGT. The chain's CDR3 is CASSYSGGKLYNEQFF. CDR3 bases: TGTGCCAGCAGTTACTCGGGCGGGAAGTTGTACAATGAGCAGTTCTTC.

The genes are TRBV6-5 and TRBJ1-3; D unresolved. The ends were cut back, 2 bases at V and 0 bases at J, with 8 bases in the middle. The CDR3 contains 15 residues. CDR1 is MNHEY and CDR2 is SVGAGI in the germline V gene. In DNA form, the CDR3 reads TGTGCCAGCAGTTACGATGGAGACTCTGGAAACACCATATATTTT. Translating it yields CASSYDGDSGNTIYF.

A few counts support this clonotype. This chain uses TRBV30 with TRBJ1-2, with D possibly matching TRBD1 (5 bases). The germline V and J ends were trimmed by 5 bases and 4 bases, with 5 bases remaining between them. The length of the CDR3 is 10 residues. Germline-derived CDR1 and CDR2 are GTSNPN and SVGIG (reference sequence). CDR3 sequence (DNA): TGTGCCTGGGGGACCTATGGCTACACCTTC. It specifies CAWGTYGYTF.

The chain uses TRBV11-2 and TRBJ1-1; D unresolved. Trimming removed 0 bases at V and 5 bases at J, with 10 bases between. Germline loops: CDR1 SGHAT, CDR2 FQNNGV. The CDR3 is 14 amino acids. CDR3 sequence reads: CASSLDEGRTEAFF. CDR3 in DNA: TGTGCCAGCAGCTTAGATGAGGGTAGGACTGAAGCTTTCTTT.

The rearrangement links TRBV5-1 to TRBJ2-1; 9 nucleotides line up with TRBD1. The CDR3 covers 15 residues. V gave up 2 bases and J gave up 2 bases; unmatched junction bases: 2. Germline V lookup: CDR1 SGHRS, CDR2 YFSETQ. For the CDR3, the DNA is TGCGCCAGCAGCTTCGGACAGGGGCCCTACAATGAGCAGTTCTTC. Translating gives CASSFGQGPYNEQFF.

The chain combines TRBV28 with TRBJ2-7; 10 positions match TRBD2. This CDR3 comprises 15 residues. Per germline, CDR1 MDHEN and CDR2 SYDVKM. V was clipped by 8 bases and J by 2 bases; unmatched bases: 9. CDR3 region: CASYQAGGDAYEQYF. DNA of the CDR3: TGTGCCAGCTACCAAGCGGGGGGGGACGCCTACGAGCAGTACTTC.

As regards this clonotype: A much larger clone lies one base from this, so it may be a read error. The chain couples TRBV5-5 to TRBJ1-1, with D tentatively TRBD1 (6 bases). Germline CDR1 is SGHKS and CDR2 is YYEKEE (reference sequence). CDR3 size: 14 residues. The CDR3: CASSLQGLNTEASF. CDR3 nucleotides: TGTGCCAGCAGCTTACAGGGCTTGAACACTGAAGCTTCCTTT.

This clonotype has a single count. The V and J genes are TRBV7-8 and TRBJ2-1, with TRBD1 matching 8 bases. With 3 bases clipped from V and 4 bases from J, the junction kept 11 bases outside the gene matches. CDR3 size: 17 residues. CDR1 is SGHVS, CDR2 FQNEAQ, per germline. The CDR3 reads CASSFPQQGAGYNEQFF. Written as DNA, the CDR3 is TGTGCCAGCAGCTTCCCACAGCAGGGGGCTGGGTACAATGAGCAGTTCTTC.

In the case of this clonotype: A much larger clone lies a single base off, so this may be a read error. J is TRBJ2-1 and V is TRBV5-4; 7 bases map to TRBD2. J gave up 5 bases and V 0 bases, and 2 bases lay outside the gene matches. The CDR3 runs to 14 residues. Germline-derived CDR1 and CDR2 are SGHNT and YYREEE (reference sequence). CDR3 in DNA: TGTGCCAGCAGCTTGGAGCGGGATCACAATGAGCAGTTCTTC. Translation gives CASSLERDHNEQFF. The whole variable domain, filled in from reference TRBV5-4 and TRBJ2-1, reads ETGVTQSPTHLIKTRGQQVTLRCSSQSGHNTVSWYQQALGQGPQFIFQYYREEENGRGNFPPRFSGLQFPNYSSELNVNALELDDSALYLCASSLERDHNEQFFGPGTRLTVL.

This rearrangement joins TRBV20-1 to TRBJ2-3; 10 positions agree with TRBD2. Germline V lookup: CDR1 DFQATT, CDR2 SNEGSKA (reference sequence). The CDR3 length is 15 residues. V shed 5 bases and J 3 bases; nucleotides not matched to a gene: 8. The CDR3 protein is CSAHQAGGVTDTQYF. The CDR3 DNA reads TGCAGTGCTCACCAAGCGGGAGGGGTAACAGATACGCAGTATTTT.

V is TRBV6-5 and J is TRBJ2-1; 7 bases align to TRBD2. Unmatched junction bases numbered 10, after V lost 2 bases and J lost 15 bases. Germline values: CDR1 MNHEY, CDR2 SVGAGI. The CDR3 loop spans 13 amino acids. CDR3 coding DNA: TGTGCCAGCAGTTACGGGCGGGAGTGTGAACCGTTCTTC. It specifies CASSYGRECEPFF.

A remark on this clonotype: Because the CDR3 is missing its conserved closing phenylalanine or tryptophan, this is likely a read error. The genes are TRBV11-2 and TRBJ2-7; TRBD2 agrees at 8 bases. Losses at the gene ends were 4 bases for V and 0 bases for J; bases not matched to a gene: 8. Germline CDR1 is SGHAT and CDR2 is FQNNGV. The CDR3 runs 16 residues. The CDR3: CASSSEGGRSSYEQYL. The CDR3 DNA reads TGTGCCAGCAGCTCTGAGGGCGGGAGGAGCTCCTACGAGCAGTACCTC.

This clonotype appeared a few times. The genes are TRBV14 and TRBJ2-5; the match to TRBD1 covers 7 bases. Trimming took 1 base from V and 5 from J; bases not matched to a gene: 4. Germline V gene sequence: CDR1 SGHDN, CDR2 FVKESK. The CDR3 covers 14 residues. The CDR3 nucleotides read TGTGCCAGCAGCCAAGTGACAGGGCTTGAGACCCAGTACTTC. It specifies CASSQVTGLETQYF.

The V and J genes are TRBV28 and TRBJ2-5, with D unclear. From germline, CDR1 is MDHEN and CDR2 SYDVKM. The CDR3 covers 12 residues. V lost 8 bases and J 1 base, leaving 8 bases between the germline ends. In nucleotides, the CDR3 is TGTGCCAGCGCGGTGGGCCAAGAGACCCAGTACTTC. It codes for CASAVGQETQYF.

Regarding this clonotype: At one boundary the junction diverges from the germline segment, which might be a read error. The gene calls are TRBV11-2 and TRBJ2-7; no reliable D call. CDR1 SGHAT and CDR2 FQNNGV come from the germline V gene. The CDR3 extends over 13 amino acids. The CDR3 DNA follows: TGTGTCAGCAGCTTAGCTTTGTCCTACGGGCAGTACTTC. Its translation is CVSSLALSYGQYF.